This T cell receptor (beta chain) came from a study of cytomegalovirus exposure and HLA in healthy donors. Points from the study as a whole: The study listed 150 to 200 cytomegalovirus-associated TCR beta chains. It was reported that TCR beta sequences correctly inferred the HLA-A and HLA-B alleles for most subjects.

Remarks on this clone: Its antigen is not known. A read error may produce the germline difference seen at one junction end.

This CDR3 contains 18 residues. CDR1 is SEHNR and CDR2 is FQNEAQ in the germline V gene (reference sequence). PCR amplification relied on 60 Vbeta primers (plus 13 Jbeta primers). TCRdb keeps only in-frame clones here, not all; method: immunoSEQ multiplex PCR. The table has 150,000 to 200,000 clones, 80% to 85% seen once. This TCR was recovered from a middle-aged man in good health and CMV-seronegative. The chain combines TRBV7-9 with TRBJ1-6; TRBD1 might be the D (5 bases). Input material: PBMCs. CDR3 region: CSSSWVSGRSSYNSPLHF. The CDR3 DNA reads TGTTCCAGCAGCTGGGTCTCAGGGCGGAGCTCCTATAATTCACCCCTCCACTTT. Full variable domain (outside the CDR3, taken from reference TRBV7-9 and TRBJ1-6): DTGVSQNPRHKITKRGQNVTFRCDPISEHNRLYWYRQTLGQGPEFLTYFQNEAQLEKSRLLSDRFSAERPKGSFSTLEIQRTEQGDSAMYLCSSSWVSGRSSYNSPLHFGNGTRLTVT.